Below are 10 T cell receptor beta chains sequenced from a single sample in a study of CD4+ T cells in melanoma. This table comes from immunoSEQ multiplex PCR, and its TCRdb copy is limited to in-frame clones, with some not included. The sample lists about 140,000 clones; 80% to 95% were seen once. The receptors were gathered from a human donor with melanoma.

The rearrangement joins TRBV4-1 to TRBJ2-3; 11 nucleotides align to TRBD1. Germline loops: CDR1 MGHRA, CDR2 YSYEKL. The CDR3 length is 18 residues. V lost 1 base, J lost 3 bases, and 9 bases stayed unmatched. Written as DNA, the CDR3 is TGCGCCAGCAGCCAAGTCGGGTACGGGACAGGGGGAACAGATACGCAGTATTTT. Its translation: CASSQVGYGTGGTDTQYF.

The rearrangement links TRBV11-2 to TRBJ1-1; no clear D. Deletions cut 1 base from V and 11 bases from J, with 14 bases between. Germline assignment: CDR1 SGHAT and CDR2 FQNNGV. There are 13 residues in the CDR3. CDR3 sequence reads: CASSLALQAAAFF. As DNA, the CDR3 is TGTGCCAGCAGCTTAGCCCTCCAAGCGGCGGCTTTCTTT.

The chain employs TRBV18 and TRBJ2-1; D is undetermined. This CDR3 is 14 amino acids long. CDR1 is KGHSH, CDR2 LQKENI, per germline. V was clipped by 4 bases and J by 9 bases, with 16 bases between them. The CDR3: CASSRMGRDFEQFF. CDR3 in DNA: TGTGCCAGCTCACGAATGGGTAGGGATTTTGAGCAGTTCTTC. Using reference TRBV18 and TRBJ2-1 for the parts outside the CDR3, the full variable domain is NAGVMQNPRHLVRRRGQEARLRCSPMKGHSHVYWYRQLPEEGLKFMVYLQKENIIDESGMPKERFSAEFPKEGPSILRIQQVVRGDSAAYFCASSRMGRDFEQFFGPGTRLTVL.

The J gene is TRBJ2-6, the V gene TRBV2, with 8 bases fitting TRBD1. V dropped 4 bases and J dropped 2; count of bases not matched to a gene: 10. Per the germline V gene, CDR1 is SNHLY and CDR2 is FYNNEI. The CDR3 runs to 18 residues. CDR3 sequence: CASSGGHRGAPGANVLTF. The CDR3 DNA is TGTGCCAGCAGTGGGGGTCACAGGGGGGCCCCTGGGGCCAACGTCCTGACTTTC.

This clone has only a few counts. The identical CDR3 is also encoded by other nucleotide sequences in the sample. The chain is built from TRBV5-1 and TRBJ1-1, with D hard to call. Trimming removed 0 bases at V and 0 bases at J, with 3 bases between. CDR1 and CDR2 from the germline V gene are SGHRS and YFSETQ. The CDR3 is 13 residues long. The chain's CDR3 is CASSLAVNTEAFF. The CDR3, as DNA: TGCGCCAGCAGCTTGGCAGTGAACACTGAAGCTTTCTTT.

In this sample, this clone turned up once. This rearrangement joins TRBV2 to TRBJ1-4; D is undetermined. Trimming removed 6 bases from V and 0 bases from J, with 11 bases in between. Per the germline V gene, CDR1 is SNHLY and CDR2 is FYNNEI. The CDR3 loop spans 15 amino acids. CDR3 in amino acids: CASRSLFSTNEKLFF. Written as DNA, the CDR3 is TGTGCCAGCAGATCGCTGTTTTCAACTAATGAAAAACTGTTTTTT.

This clone showed up just once. The chain is built from TRBV6-5 and TRBJ1-1, with D possibly TRBD1 on 5 matching bases. V lost 0 bases and J lost 4, with 12 bases in between. CDR1 is MNHEY and CDR2 is SVGAGI in the germline V gene. The CDR3 runs 15 residues. CDR3 DNA sequence: TGTGCCAGCAGTTACTCAATCCGGGGGATCACTGAAGCTTTCTTT. This encodes CASSYSIRGITEAFF.

The V and J genes are TRBV11-3 and TRBJ2-1; 11 bases agree with TRBD1. This CDR3 has 16 amino acids. V trimming: 5 bases; J trimming: 7 bases; junction bases outside the gene matches: 10. Germline V gene data show CDR1 as SGHNT and CDR2 as YENEEA. CDR3: CASSPAGQGALNEQFF. The CDR3 DNA reads as TGTGCCAGCAGCCCAGCTGGACAGGGGGCGTTAAATGAGCAGTTCTTC. Combining the CDR3 with reference TRBV11-3 and TRBJ2-1 gives the whole variable domain EAGVVQSPRYKIIEKKQPVAFWCNPISGHNTLYWYLQNLGQGPELLIRYENEEAVDDSQLPKDRFSAERLKGVDSTLKIQPAELGDSAVYLCASSPAGQGALNEQFFGPGTRLTVL.

This clone was recorded only once. The rearrangement joins TRBV10-3 to TRBJ2-7; the D is unclear. This CDR3 region has 14 residues. In germline, CDR1 is ENHRY, CDR2 SYGVKD. The V and J ends lost 3 bases and 0 bases respectively, with 9 bases between them. The chain's CDR3 is CAISDPQRSYEQYF. CDR3 nucleotides: TGTGCCATCAGTGATCCACAGCGCTCCTACGAGCAGTACTTC.

The CDR3 region is CASRETGANVLTF. Here the CDR3 DNA reads TGCGCCAGCAGGGAGACGGGGGCCAACGTCCTGACTTTC. The genes are TRBV10-2 and TRBJ2-6; D not resolved. CDR1 is WSHSY and CDR2 is SAAADI in the germline V gene. The CDR3 runs to 13 residues. Trimming stripped 6 bases from V and 4 bases from J, with 7 bases between.